A selection of T cell receptor beta chains follows, all from one sample in a study of blood T cell repertoires in COVID-19. Using immunoSEQ multiplex PCR, the repertoire was profiled, and TCRdb retains in-frame clones only, with some absent. The sample has about 78,000 clones, 88% seen once. Sequenced sample: peripheral blood. The receptor source for this set is an older man with active or convalescent COVID-19. The CDR3 runs from the conserved cysteine through the conserved F or W. Fields, in order: V gene, D gene, J gene, clone size, CDR3 DNA, CDR3 protein. A D gene is named only where the DNA matches it firmly. Rows may omit the clone size; those that give it use once, few, many or a size class.

v_call: TRBV10-3
d_call: TRBD2
j_call: TRBJ2-3
clone_size: -
cdr3_nt: TGTGCCATCACGGGGGGGCAACGAGATACGCAGTATTTT
cdr3_aa: CAITGGQRDTQYF

v_call: TRBV10-3
d_call: -
j_call: TRBJ1-3
clone_size: once
cdr3_nt: TGTGCCATCAGTGAGTCGAAGGCAGGAATCGGAAACACCATATATTTT
cdr3_aa: CAISESKAGIGNTIYF

v_call: TRBV23-1
d_call: -
j_call: TRBJ1-5
clone_size: -
cdr3_nt: TGCGCCAGCAGTCAATCGGTTCTACCACTGGAGCATTTT
cdr3_aa: CASSQSVLPLEHF

v_call: TRBV6-5
d_call: -
j_call: TRBJ2-7
clone_size: -
cdr3_nt: TGTGCCAGCTCCAGGGGCAGGGCCGAGCAGTACTTC
cdr3_aa: CASSRGRAEQYF

v_call: TRBV2
d_call: TRBD1
j_call: TRBJ1-5
clone_size: -
cdr3_nt: TGTGCCAGCAGGGACAGGGACAATCAGCCCCAGCATTTT
cdr3_aa: CASRDRDNQPQHF

v_call: TRBV7-3
d_call: TRBD2
j_call: TRBJ2-1
clone_size: -
cdr3_nt: TGTGCCAGCAGCTCACTCCCGGGACTAGCGGGAGTGCGGCAGTTCTTC
cdr3_aa: CASSSLPGLAGVRQFF

v_call: TRBV6-5
d_call: TRBD2
j_call: TRBJ2-1
clone_size: -
cdr3_nt: TGTGCCATCAGGTCGGCGGGTTGGGGAGGGTATGAGCAGTTCTTC
cdr3_aa: CAIRSAGWGGYEQFF

v_call: TRBV19
d_call: TRBD1
j_call: TRBJ2-7
clone_size: -
cdr3_nt: TGTGCCAGTAGATCCCGCCCAGGACAGGGGTACGAGCAGTACTTC
cdr3_aa: CASRSRPGQGYEQYF

v_call: TRBV5-1
d_call: TRBD1
j_call: TRBJ1-2
clone_size: -
cdr3_nt: TGCGCCAGCAGCTTCGAGGGGGCGGGCTATGGCTACACCTTC
cdr3_aa: CASSFEGAGYGYTF

v_call: TRBV6-5
d_call: -
j_call: TRBJ2-7
clone_size: -
cdr3_nt: TGTGCCAGCAGACTCAGGGGTACCTACGAGCAGTACTTC
cdr3_aa: CASRLRGTYEQYF

v_call: TRBV10-3
d_call: -
j_call: TRBJ1-1
clone_size: -
cdr3_nt: TGTGCCATCACTTCAGGGGTAGAGGACACTGAAGCTTTCTTT
cdr3_aa: CAITSGVEDTEAFF

v_call: TRBV4-2
d_call: TRBD1
j_call: TRBJ1-4
clone_size: -
cdr3_nt: TGTGCCAGCAGCCAAGAGTGGCGACAGGGGAGTGAAAAACTGTTTTTT
cdr3_aa: CASSQEWRQGSEKLFF

v_call: TRBV4-1
d_call: TRBD2
j_call: TRBJ2-5
clone_size: -
cdr3_nt: TGCGCCAGCAGCCAAGACAGGAGCGGGGGTCAAGAGACCCAGTACTTC
cdr3_aa: CASSQDRSGGQETQYF

v_call: TRBV12-3/TRBV12-4
d_call: TRBD1
j_call: TRBJ1-2
clone_size: once
cdr3_nt: TGTGCCAGCGGGACAGGGTACGGCTACACCTTC
cdr3_aa: CASGTGYGYTF

v_call: TRBV9
d_call: -
j_call: TRBJ2-5
clone_size: -
cdr3_nt: TGTGCCAGCAGCGTAGGGGAGCAAGAGACCCAGTACTTC
cdr3_aa: CASSVGEQETQYF

v_call: TRBV6-5
d_call: -
j_call: TRBJ2-1
clone_size: -
cdr3_nt: TGTGCCAGCAGTTACCGGGCGGGCCTGAACAATGAGCAGTTCTTC
cdr3_aa: CASSYRAGLNNEQFF

v_call: TRBV4-1
d_call: -
j_call: TRBJ1-1
clone_size: -
cdr3_nt: TGCGCCAGCCAAGGGGCGGGGGGCATGAACACTGAAGCTTTCTTT
cdr3_aa: CASQGAGGMNTEAFF

v_call: TRBV4-1
d_call: TRBD1
j_call: TRBJ1-1
clone_size: -
cdr3_nt: TGCGCCAGCAGCCAAGGGAGGGGGCGGGTTGAAGCTTTCTTT
cdr3_aa: CASSQGRGRVEAFF

v_call: TRBV2
d_call: -
j_call: TRBJ2-3
clone_size: -
cdr3_nt: TGTGCCAGCACCCTAGGGGCGAGCACAGATACGCAGTATTTT
cdr3_aa: CASTLGASTDTQYF

v_call: TRBV14
d_call: TRBD1
j_call: TRBJ2-4
clone_size: -
cdr3_nt: TGTGCCAGCAGGCTAACCGGGACAGGAGACCAAAACATTCAGTACTTC
cdr3_aa: CASRLTGTGDQNIQYF

v_call: TRBV5-6
d_call: TRBD2
j_call: TRBJ2-7
clone_size: -
cdr3_nt: TGTGCCAGCAGCTTGCTTGCTAGCGGGAGGGGGTTCGAGCAGTACTTC
cdr3_aa: CASSLLASGRGFEQYF

v_call: TRBV29-1
d_call: -
j_call: TRBJ2-5
clone_size: -
cdr3_nt: TGCAGCGGATCGTGGGGCCCCCCCCCAGAGACCCAGTACTTC
cdr3_aa: CSGSWGPPPETQYF

v_call: TRBV5-4
d_call: -
j_call: TRBJ2-3
clone_size: -
cdr3_nt: TGTGCCAGCAGCCCCTCCACAGATACGCAGTATTTT
cdr3_aa: CASSPSTDTQYF

v_call: TRBV2
d_call: TRBD1
j_call: TRBJ1-2
clone_size: -
cdr3_nt: TGTGCCAGCAGTGAGCCTGGGACAGGAGGGGCCTTAGGCTACACCTTC
cdr3_aa: CASSEPGTGGALGYTF

v_call: TRBV15
d_call: TRBD2
j_call: TRBJ2-5
clone_size: -
cdr3_nt: TGTGCCACCAGCAGAGAAGCTAGCGGGGGGACCCAGTACTTC
cdr3_aa: CATSREASGGTQYF